This T cell receptor (beta chain) stems from a study of cytomegalovirus exposure and HLA in healthy donors. The study's findings and limits: The authors confirmed in vitro that a few CMV-associated chains were specific for CMV antigens. Overall, roughly 150 TCR beta chains were annotated as cytomegalovirus-associated. Reports credit the classifier with highly specific, highly sensitive diagnosis of cytomegalovirus status. Subsequent analysis found a tendency for first-cohort TCR clusters to co-occur within the 120 or so validation repertoires.

Method: immunoSEQ multiplex PCR; TCRdb's copy keeps in-frame clones and lacks some. Of around 350,000 clones in the sample, 70% to 90% are singletons; the top ten hold 0.8% to 0.85%. Unmatched junction bases numbered 2, after V lost 4 bases and J lost 2 bases. From germline, CDR1 is LNHNV and CDR2 YYDKDF (reference sequence). The CDR3 is 14 residues long. For this clone: Its antigen is unidentified.

This chain links TRBV15 with TRBJ2-7; 10 bases agree with TRBD1. Sequenced sample: PBMCs. This receptor was identified in a woman aged 18 to 35 in good health and CMV-seronegative. Here the CDR3 reads CATSTGQGTYEQYF. As DNA, the CDR3 is TGTGCCACCAGCACGGGACAGGGGACCTACGAGCAGTACTTC.